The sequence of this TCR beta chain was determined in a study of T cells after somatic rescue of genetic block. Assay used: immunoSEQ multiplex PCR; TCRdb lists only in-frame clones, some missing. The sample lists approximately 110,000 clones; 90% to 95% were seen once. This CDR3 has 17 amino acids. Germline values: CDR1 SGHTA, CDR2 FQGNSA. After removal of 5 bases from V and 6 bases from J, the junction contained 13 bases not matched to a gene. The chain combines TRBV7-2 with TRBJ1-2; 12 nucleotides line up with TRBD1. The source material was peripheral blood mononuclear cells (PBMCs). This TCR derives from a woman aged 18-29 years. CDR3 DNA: TGTGCCAGCAGCAGGCTGAAAACCGGGACAGGGGGCAATGGCTACACCTTC. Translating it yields CASSRLKTGTGGNGYTF.